These 21 T cell receptor beta chains came from one sample sequenced in a study of T cells in Graves' hyperthyroidism and ophthalmopathy (dated by TCRdb to about 2019). Library creation used multiplex PCR. The sequencer listed for this sample is Illumina HiSeq 2000. The TCR beta CDR3 regions were amplified from the RNA transcripts. The first round of RT-PCR for the TCR CDR3 was performed with the HTBI primer set and the Qiagen OneStep RT-PCR kit. In-frame beta chains were kept once TCRdb had trimmed the public reads at Q25 with fastp and called clones with MiXCR. Records with the same CDR3 protein are collapsed into one entry carrying the most frequent genes and DNA. The sample contains roughly 500,000 distinct CDR3 sequences, approximately 49% of them found a single time. The leading ten clones occupy about 45% of the sample. What was sequenced was peripheral blood or thyroid tissue (not recorded which). Every receptor here comes from an adult woman with Graves' disease, either hyperthyroidism or ophthalmopathy (not recorded which).

The CDR3 DNA reads TGCAGCGTTCAGGGGGAAACCTACGAGCAGTACTTC. Translating it yields CSVQGETYEQYF. V and J are TRBV29-1 and TRBJ2-7; TRBD1 agrees at 7 bases. The germline CDR1 and CDR2 sequences are SQVTM and ANQGSEA. The CDR3 covers 12 residues. The junction had 3 bases not matched to a gene; V was cut back by 5 bases and J by 2 bases.

For this clonotype: One end of the junction fails to match germline, which may point to a read error. The chain recombines TRBV25-1 with TRBJ1-1, with TRBD1 as a possible D gene (5 bases). In germline, CDR1 is MGHDK, CDR2 SYGVNS. The CDR3 is 12 residues long. In DNA, the CDR3 is TGTGCTAGCACCGGGGGGGACACTGAAGCTTTCTTT. This gives the protein CASTGGDTEAFF.

The V call is TRBV10-3, the J call TRBJ1-5; 8 bases agree with TRBD1. J gave up 3 bases and V 0 bases, and 1 base lay outside the gene matches. Looked up from germline, CDR1 is ENHRY and CDR2 is SYGVKD. The CDR3 covers 15 residues. The CDR3 spells CAISESTGANQPQHF. For the CDR3, the DNA is TGTGCCATCAGTGAGTCGACAGGGGCCAATCAGCCCCAGCATTTT.

The chain combines TRBV2 with TRBJ2-7; no reliable D call. This CDR3 spans 13 amino acids. The V end lost 6 bases, the J end lost 4 bases, and 13 bases lay between the germline ends. The germline V gene has CDR1 SNHLY and CDR2 FYNNEI. CDR3 in DNA: TGTGCCAGCAGCCAATCCGTCCTATACGAGCAGTACTTC. Amino acids: CASSQSVLYEQYF.

The chain links TRBV11-2 to TRBJ2-6; 10 bases fit TRBD1. Trimming took 4 bases from V and 1 from J; bases not matched to a gene: 4. This CDR3 is 17 amino acids long. Germline assignment: CDR1 SGHAT and CDR2 FQNNGV. CDR3 sequence: CASSSGTGASGANVLTF. The CDR3 DNA follows: TGTGCCAGCAGCTCCGGGACAGGGGCTTCTGGGGCCAACGTCCTGACTTTC.

This clonotype came up many times. The CDR3 spells CSVRGETYEQYF. The CDR3 DNA reads TGCAGCGTTCGCGGGGAGACCTACGAGCAGTACTTC. The V and J genes are TRBV29-1 and TRBJ2-7; D might be TRBD2 (6 bases). Germline assignment: CDR1 SQVTM and CDR2 ANQGSEA. The CDR3 has 12 amino acids. V shed 5 bases and J shed 2 bases, with 10 bases lying between them.

The CDR3 region has the DNA TGTGCCAGCAGCTTAAGGGACACCGCTAAGACAGAGACCCAGTACTTC. It encodes CASSLRDTAKTETQYF. The J gene is TRBJ2-5, the V gene TRBV7-9; possibly TRBD1 for D (6 bases). Germline V gives CDR1 SEHNR, CDR2 FQNEAQ (reference sequence). V dropped 2 bases and J dropped 4 bases, with 17 bases sitting between them. The CDR3 spans 16 residues.

In this sample, this clonotype turned up a few times. This chain's CDR3 is CASSGQKNTEAFF. Here the CDR3 DNA reads TGTGCCAGCTCGGGACAGAAGAACACTGAAGCTTTCTTT. This chain joins TRBV18 and TRBJ1-1; TRBD1 matches at 7 bases. Germline V CDR1 and CDR2: KGHSH, LQKENI. Trimming at V came to 6 bases and at J to 1 base, leaving 2 bases not matched to a gene. This CDR3 is 13 amino acids long.

This clonotype was observed a few times. Written as DNA, the CDR3 is TGTGCCAGCAGCTTAGCGGGGGTAACAACCGGGGAGCTGTTTTTT. This translates into CASSLAGVTTGELFF. The chain links TRBV7-3 to TRBJ2-2; 7 nucleotides align to TRBD2. The V gene's germline CDR1 is SGHTA and CDR2 FQGTGA. J gave up 5 bases and V 2 bases, and 5 bases lay outside the gene matches. The length of the CDR3 is 15 residues.

V gene TRBV2 combines with J gene TRBJ1-6; unclear D gene. V was trimmed by 8 bases and J by 9 bases, leaving 23 bases between them. CDR3 length equals 16 residues. Germline assignment: CDR1 SNHLY and CDR2 FYNNEI. The CDR3 spells CASSPPSGVLGSPLHF. The DNA for the CDR3 is TGTGCCAGCTCACCACCGTCAGGCGTGCTTGGTTCACCCCTCCACTTT.

The table lists this clonotype with a few counts. The J gene is TRBJ2-1, the V gene TRBV12-3 or TRBV12-4; the match to TRBD1 covers 8 bases. The CDR3 runs to 15 residues. The junction had 11 bases not matched to a gene; V was cut back by 6 bases and J by 7 bases. The CDR3 DNA reads TGTGCCAGCAGCCCCCGGACAGGGTATTGGAATGAGCAGTTCTTC. This codes for CASSPRTGYWNEQFF.

This clonotype was seen a handful of times. The V gene is TRBV15, the J gene TRBJ1-1, with D possibly matching TRBD1 (5 bases). The CDR3 sequence is 15 residues long. Looked up from germline, CDR1 is LNHNV and CDR2 is YYDKDF (reference sequence). The germline V and J ends were trimmed by 1 base and 1 base, with 10 bases remaining between them. CDR3 sequence: CATSRGRDGNTEAFF. CDR3 sequence (DNA): TGTGCCACCAGCAGAGGAAGGGACGGGAACACTGAAGCTTTCTTT.

The chain joins TRBV7-9 to TRBJ2-2; the D call may be TRBD1 or TRBD2 (7 bases each). CDR1 SEHNR and CDR2 FQNEAQ come from the germline V gene (reference sequence). The V end lost 4 bases, the J end lost 4 bases, and 22 bases lay between the germline ends. This CDR3 contains 18 residues. This CDR3 reads CASSSGQTRLAVTGELFF. The CDR3 region has the DNA TGTGCCAGCAGCTCGGGACAGACTAGACTAGCAGTCACCGGGGAGCTGTTTTTT.

The chain joins TRBV2 to TRBJ2-7; D is uncertain. CDR1 SNHLY and CDR2 FYNNEI come from the germline V gene. The CDR3 spans 11 residues. The V end lost 7 bases, the J end lost 1 base, and 5 bases lay between the germline ends. CDR3 in amino acids: CASTPSYEQYF. CDR3 nucleotide sequence: TGTGCCAGCACTCCTTCCTACGAGCAGTACTTC.

The sample holds a few counts of this clonotype. This chain connects TRBV20-1 to TRBJ1-5; the match to TRBD1 covers 9 bases. Germline V CDR1 and CDR2: DFQATT, SNEGSKA (reference sequence). The CDR3 is 14 amino acids. J was trimmed by 9 bases and V by 6 bases; bases with no gene match: 12. The CDR3 is CSAKEGQGEWPQHF. The CDR3 DNA is TGCAGTGCAAAAGAGGGACAGGGAGAGTGGCCCCAGCATTTT.

The chain uses TRBV2 and TRBJ2-7; unclear D gene. V lost 3 bases and J lost 2, with 11 bases in between. Germline lookup yields CDR1 SNHLY and CDR2 FYNNEI. The CDR3 extends over 14 amino acids. The chain's CDR3 is CASSDVAVAYEQYF. DNA for the CDR3: TGTGCCAGCAGTGATGTCGCGGTGGCCTACGAGCAGTACTTC.

The genes are TRBV2 and TRBJ1-2; tentative D call: TRBD1 (5 bases). Germline V gene lookup returns CDR1 SNHLY and CDR2 FYNNEI. V was cut by 5 bases and J by 8 bases, with 6 bases left in between. The CDR3 extends over 10 amino acids. CDR3 in DNA: TGTGCCAGCAGTCGACAGGGCTACACCTTC. This codes for CASSRQGYTF. Full variable domain (remainder filled in from reference TRBV2 and TRBJ1-2): EPEVTQTPSHQVTQMGQEVILRCVPISNHLYFYWYRQILGQKVEFLVSFYNNEISEKSEIFDDQFSVERPDGSNFTLKIRSTKLEDSAMYFCASSRQGYTFGSGTRLTVV.

The chain combines TRBV7-6 with TRBJ1-1, with D unclear. The CDR3 length is 20 residues. CDR1 SGHVS and CDR2 FNYEAQ come from the germline V gene. V was trimmed by 2 bases and J by 0 bases, leaving 25 bases between them. DNA of the CDR3: TGTGCCAGCAGCTTACCCACCAACGATGAGGGTTCACCGATGAACACTGAAGCTTTCTTT. Protein sequence: CASSLPTNDEGSPMNTEAFF.

The gene calls are TRBV2 and TRBJ1-1; 9 nucleotides align to TRBD1. The CDR3 totals 14 residues. CDR1 and CDR2 from the germline V gene are SNHLY and FYNNEI. J gave up 6 bases and V 4 bases, and 6 bases lay outside the gene matches. Written as DNA, the CDR3 is TGTGCCAGCAGTGGGGACAGGGTCATCTCTGAAGCTTTCTTT. Translated, it gives CASSGDRVISEAFF.

At least ten counts were recorded for this clonotype. The chain carries TRBV20-1 and TRBJ1-1; D is undetermined. This CDR3 spans 11 amino acids. Germline CDR1 and CDR2: DFQATT and SNEGSKA (reference sequence). Trimming took off 5 bases at V and 7 bases at J, with 11 bases between the two ends. The CDR3 sequence: CSAPRGSEAFF. For the CDR3, the DNA is TGCAGTGCTCCTCGGGGAAGTGAAGCTTTCTTT.

This clonotype was observed a few times. Since a much larger clone is just one base distant, this may be a read error. The chain joins TRBV9 to TRBJ1-4; possible D gene TRBD1, 6 bases. The CDR3 consists of 15 residues. Per the germline V gene, CDR1 is SGDLS and CDR2 is YYNGEE. The CDR3 protein is CASSVADSLIEKPFF. The CDR3 DNA is TGTGCCAGCAGCGTAGCGGACAGCCTAATCGAAAAACCGTTTTTT.